This T cell receptor beta chain was sequenced for a study of blood T cells in healthy people across ages. Study at large: With template switching, about one barcoded beta molecule was captured per two T cells. Study-level results: Aged donors had fewer naive CD4+ cells and lower diversity than long-lived donors. Roughly linear age-related decline in beta diversity appeared, significant by age about 37.

A sample-barcoded 5' primer and a J-beta primer mix were used in a second PCR of roughly 6 to 12 cycles. Each cDNA molecule was tagged by a template-switch adaptor that had 12 random nucleotides. Each CDR3 protein is one row after TCRdb ran MiXCR on the 5' RACE reads. The sample has about a million distinct CDR3 sequences, 35% to 40% seen once. CDR1 is MNHNS, CDR2 SASEGT, per germline. V lost 1 base, J lost 3 bases, and 12 bases lay in between. This CDR3 region has 15 residues. On this clonotype itself: The target antigen is unknown.

This sequence was found in a young man in good health. This sequence joins TRBV6-1 and TRBJ1-2; D uncertain. The sample taken for sequencing was blood. The CDR3 DNA sequence: TGTGCCAGCAGTGAAGGAACGGCCCTCGACTATGGCTACACCTTC. Encoded protein: CASSEGTALDYGYTF.